Listed below are T cell receptor beta chains from one sample, sequenced in a study of blood T cell repertoires in COVID-19. Some clones are missing from TCRdb's copy, which holds only in-frame ones; the method was immunoSEQ multiplex PCR. The data show more than 250,000 clones, with around 90% seen just once and 6% to 6.5% held by the top ten. The specimen was PBMCs or T cells enriched from blood (not recorded which). These receptors came from a woman aged 40 to 55 who had recovered from COVID-19. Each CDR3 is given with its conserved first and last residue. D genes are given only for firm matches. Clone size is given for some rows only: seen once, a few or many times, or a class if the clone is expanded.

D gene: .
clone size: .
J gene: TRBJ2-1
V gene: TRBV12-3/TRBV12-4
CDR3 protein: CASSSGTYNEQFF
CDR3 DNA: TGTGCCAGCAGTTCAGGTACCTACAATGAGCAGTTCTTC

D gene: TRBD1
clone size: .
J gene: TRBJ2-6
V gene: TRBV4-3
CDR3 protein: CASSHQGASGANVLTF
CDR3 DNA: TGCGCCAGCAGCCATCAGGGGGCATCTGGGGCCAACGTCCTGACTTTC

D gene: TRBD2
clone size: .
J gene: TRBJ2-2
V gene: TRBV3-1/TRBV3-2
CDR3 protein: CASSGGRLAGGGELFF
CDR3 DNA: TGTGCCAGCAGCGGCGGACGACTAGCGGGAGGCGGGGAGCTGTTTTTT

D gene: .
clone size: .
J gene: TRBJ2-1
V gene: TRBV19
CDR3 protein: CASATTGREDEQFF
CDR3 DNA: TGTGCCAGTGCCACGACGGGGAGAGAGGATGAGCAGTTCTTC

D gene: TRBD2
clone size: .
J gene: TRBJ2-1
V gene: TRBV4-2
CDR3 protein: CASSQEATSGSGEQFF
CDR3 DNA: TGTGCCAGCAGCCAAGAGGCGACTAGCGGGAGCGGGGAGCAGTTCTTC

D gene: TRBD1
clone size: .
J gene: TRBJ2-1
V gene: TRBV7-3
CDR3 protein: CASSPTGDLYNEQFF
CDR3 DNA: TGTGCCAGCAGTCCTACAGGGGACCTCTACAATGAGCAGTTCTTC

D gene: .
clone size: .
J gene: TRBJ1-2
V gene: TRBV19
CDR3 protein: CASRTREGDYGYTF
CDR3 DNA: TGTGCCAGTAGGACGAGGGAGGGCGATTATGGCTACACCTTC

D gene: .
clone size: .
J gene: TRBJ2-5
V gene: TRBV27
CDR3 protein: CASSRGGLAQETQYF
CDR3 DNA: TGTGCCAGCAGCCGGGGTGGGCTGGCCCAAGAGACCCAGTACTTC

D gene: .
clone size: .
J gene: TRBJ1-2
V gene: TRBV5-1
CDR3 protein: CASSLAPGGATNYGYTF
CDR3 DNA: TGCGCCAGCAGCTTGGCCCCGGGGGGGGCTACTAACTATGGCTACACCTTC

D gene: TRBD1
clone size: few
J gene: TRBJ2-7
V gene: TRBV18
CDR3 protein: CASSLLGQGFGEQYF
CDR3 DNA: TGTGCCAGCTCACTGTTGGGACAGGGGTTTGGCGAGCAGTACTTC

D gene: TRBD1
clone size: .
J gene: TRBJ1-3
V gene: TRBV2
CDR3 protein: CASSGPGQGIGNIIYF
CDR3 DNA: TGTGCCAGCAGTGGGCCGGGACAGGGAATTGGAAACATCATATATTTT

D gene: .
clone size: .
J gene: TRBJ2-3
V gene: TRBV10-2
CDR3 protein: CATKGHTQYF
CDR3 DNA: TGCGCCACCAAGGGGCATACGCAGTATTTT

D gene: TRBD1
clone size: .
J gene: TRBJ2-1
V gene: TRBV28
CDR3 protein: CASRTGGGWSYNEQFF
CDR3 DNA: TGTGCCAGCAGGACAGGGGGAGGGTGGTCCTACAATGAGCAGTTCTTC

D gene: .
clone size: .
J gene: TRBJ1-1
V gene: TRBV9
CDR3 protein: CASSGRGGTEAFF
CDR3 DNA: TGTGCCAGCAGCGGGCGGGGGGGCACTGAAGCTTTCTTT

D gene: .
clone size: .
J gene: TRBJ1-1
V gene: TRBV2
CDR3 protein: CASSEEQGITEAFF
CDR3 DNA: TGTGCCAGCAGTGAAGAGCAGGGGATCACTGAAGCTTTCTTT

D gene: .
clone size: few
J gene: TRBJ1-1
V gene: TRBV28
CDR3 protein: CASREGQNTEAFF
CDR3 DNA: TGTGCCAGCAGGGAAGGACAGAACACTGAAGCTTTCTTT

D gene: .
clone size: .
J gene: TRBJ2-7
V gene: TRBV11-3
CDR3 protein: CASSLGASSYEQYF
CDR3 DNA: TGTGCCAGCAGCTTAGGGGCCAGCTCCTACGAGCAGTACTTC

D gene: TRBD1
clone size: .
J gene: TRBJ1-2
V gene: TRBV7-2
CDR3 protein: CASSLESGGGGYTF
CDR3 DNA: TGTGCCAGCAGCTTAGAGTCAGGGGGAGGTGGCTACACCTTC

D gene: .
clone size: .
J gene: TRBJ1-6
V gene: TRBV7-8
CDR3 protein: CASSLVQGPRSPLHF
CDR3 DNA: TGTGCCAGCAGCTTAGTGCAGGGCCCAAGGTCACCCCTCCACTTT

D gene: TRBD2
clone size: .
J gene: TRBJ2-1
V gene: TRBV15
CDR3 protein: CATSPRSTSGVFEQFF
CDR3 DNA: TGTGCCACCAGCCCCCGGTCCACTAGCGGGGTCTTTGAGCAGTTCTTC

D gene: .
clone size: .
J gene: TRBJ2-3
V gene: TRBV19
CDR3 protein: CASSIVGRGDTDTQYF
CDR3 DNA: TGTGCCAGTAGTATTGTTGGCAGGGGAGACACAGATACGCAGTATTTT

D gene: TRBD2
clone size: .
J gene: TRBJ2-7
V gene: TRBV28
CDR3 protein: CASRPREDGYEQYF
CDR3 DNA: TGTGCCAGCAGACCACGGGAGGACGGTTACGAGCAGTACTTC

D gene: TRBD1
clone size: .
J gene: TRBJ1-5
V gene: TRBV6-6
CDR3 protein: CASSPRRDRGLFQPQHF
CDR3 DNA: TGTGCCAGCAGTCCTAGGAGGGACAGGGGGCTATTTCAGCCCCAGCATTTT

D gene: TRBD2
clone size: few
J gene: TRBJ2-2
V gene: TRBV29-1
CDR3 protein: CSVTGTSGTTGELFF
CDR3 DNA: TGCAGCGTAACCGGGACTAGCGGGACTACCGGGGAGCTGTTTTTT

D gene: TRBD2
clone size: .
J gene: TRBJ2-2
V gene: TRBV11-1
CDR3 protein: CASSLAPLASGNQAGELFF
CDR3 DNA: TGTGCCAGCAGCTTAGCCCCCCTTGCTAGCGGAAATCAAGCCGGGGAGCTGTTTTTT

D gene: TRBD2
clone size: .
J gene: TRBJ2-3
V gene: TRBV19
CDR3 protein: CASSISSSGRSVDTQYF
CDR3 DNA: TGTGCCAGTAGTATTTCATCGAGCGGGAGATCGGTAGATACGCAGTATTTT

D gene: .
clone size: .
J gene: TRBJ1-3
V gene: TRBV30
CDR3 protein: CAWAEDSGNTIYF
CDR3 DNA: TGTGCCTGGGCCGAGGACTCTGGAAACACCATATATTTT

D gene: .
clone size: .
J gene: TRBJ1-5
V gene: TRBV19
CDR3 protein: CASDEGRGGNQPQHF
CDR3 DNA: TGTGCCAGTGACGAGGGCAGGGGTGGCAATCAGCCCCAGCATTTT

D gene: .
clone size: .
J gene: TRBJ2-1
V gene: TRBV12-5
CDR3 protein: CASGLGTGTYGEQFF
CDR3 DNA: TGTGCTAGTGGTTTGGGCACCGGGACTTATGGTGAGCAGTTCTTC

D gene: .
clone size: .
J gene: TRBJ1-2
V gene: TRBV12-3/TRBV12-4
CDR3 protein: CASSPTGYGYTF
CDR3 DNA: TGTGCCAGCAGTCCTACAGGGTATGGCTACACCTTC

D gene: TRBD1
clone size: .
J gene: TRBJ1-2
V gene: TRBV28
CDR3 protein: CASSSRPQGLDTF
CDR3 DNA: TGTGCCAGCAGCTCACGACCACAGGGGCTCGACACCTTC

D gene: TRBD2
clone size: many
J gene: TRBJ2-5
V gene: TRBV19
CDR3 protein: CASSILGLAGGPGETQYF
CDR3 DNA: TGTGCCAGTAGTATCCTCGGACTAGCGGGAGGGCCCGGCGAGACCCAGTACTTC

D gene: .
clone size: once
J gene: TRBJ2-6
V gene: TRBV18
CDR3 protein: CASSLEAPSGANVLTF
CDR3 DNA: TGTGCCAGCTCACTTGAGGCTCCCTCCGGGGCCAACGTCCTGACTTTC

D gene: TRBD1
clone size: .
J gene: TRBJ1-5
V gene: TRBV18
CDR3 protein: CASTTGGTQPQHF
CDR3 DNA: TGTGCCAGCACAACAGGGGGGACTCAGCCCCAGCATTTT

D gene: TRBD1
clone size: .
J gene: TRBJ2-2
V gene: TRBV29-1
CDR3 protein: CSVDGQGAGELFF
CDR3 DNA: TGCAGCGTTGACGGACAGGGGGCCGGGGAGCTGTTTTTT

D gene: TRBD1
clone size: .
J gene: TRBJ2-2
V gene: TRBV20-1
CDR3 protein: CSASPHRGDTGELFF
CDR3 DNA: TGCAGTGCTAGTCCCCACAGGGGAGACACCGGGGAGCTGTTTTTT

D gene: TRBD1
clone size: .
J gene: TRBJ2-1
V gene: TRBV2
CDR3 protein: CAGGQGRTYNEQFF
CDR3 DNA: TGTGCCGGCGGACAGGGTCGGACCTACAATGAGCAGTTCTTC

D gene: TRBD1
clone size: once
J gene: TRBJ1-1
V gene: TRBV19
CDR3 protein: CASTWGQGNTEAFF
CDR3 DNA: TGTGCCAGTACCTGGGGACAGGGAAACACTGAAGCTTTCTTT

D gene: .
clone size: few
J gene: TRBJ1-2
V gene: TRBV2
CDR3 protein: CASRGTSSPYGYTF
CDR3 DNA: TGTGCCAGCAGGGGGACTTCGTCGCCTTATGGCTACACCTTC

D gene: TRBD2
clone size: .
J gene: TRBJ2-3
V gene: TRBV5-1
CDR3 protein: CASSRLAGGTDTQYF
CDR3 DNA: TGCGCCAGCAGCAGGCTAGCGGGGGGCACAGATACGCAGTATTTT

D gene: TRBD2
clone size: .
J gene: TRBJ2-1
V gene: TRBV7-9
CDR3 protein: CASSSLGTSGTINNEQFF
CDR3 DNA: TGTGCCAGCAGCTCCCTAGGGACTAGCGGGACCATCAACAATGAGCAGTTCTTC

D gene: TRBD2
clone size: .
J gene: TRBJ2-1
V gene: TRBV18
CDR3 protein: CASSFAGAYNEQFF
CDR3 DNA: TGTGCCAGCTCATTCGCGGGAGCCTACAATGAGCAGTTCTTC

D gene: TRBD1
clone size: .
J gene: TRBJ1-2
V gene: TRBV24-1
CDR3 protein: CATSDPYRTGNYGYTF
CDR3 DNA: TGTGCCACCAGTGATCCCTATCGGACAGGGAACTATGGCTACACCTTC

D gene: .
clone size: .
J gene: TRBJ1-1
V gene: TRBV4-3
CDR3 protein: CASSQEPNTEAFF
CDR3 DNA: TGCGCCAGCTCACAAGAACCAAACACTGAAGCTTTCTTT

D gene: .
clone size: .
J gene: TRBJ2-1
V gene: TRBV7-3
CDR3 protein: CASTPGSGNEQFF
CDR3 DNA: TGTGCCAGCACCCCCGGGAGTGGGAATGAGCAGTTCTTC

D gene: .
clone size: .
J gene: TRBJ1-1
V gene: TRBV5-1
CDR3 protein: CASSPWDTAIEAFF
CDR3 DNA: TGCGCCAGCAGCCCGTGGGACACCGCCATTGAAGCTTTCTTT

D gene: TRBD2
clone size: .
J gene: TRBJ2-1
V gene: TRBV7-6
CDR3 protein: CASSPSGRAHNEQFF
CDR3 DNA: TGTGCCAGCAGCCCAAGCGGGAGGGCCCACAATGAGCAGTTCTTC

D gene: TRBD1
clone size: .
J gene: TRBJ2-2
V gene: TRBV7-3
CDR3 protein: CASTLRQGKGELFF
CDR3 DNA: TGTGCCAGCACCCTTAGACAGGGAAAGGGGGAGCTGTTTTTT

D gene: .
clone size: .
J gene: TRBJ2-7
V gene: TRBV27
CDR3 protein: CASSLAGPSYEQYF
CDR3 DNA: TGTGCCAGCAGTTTAGCAGGGCCCTCCTACGAGCAGTACTTC

D gene: .
clone size: .
J gene: TRBJ2-4
V gene: TRBV24-1
CDR3 protein: CATSDSSEGGGSLAKNIQYF
CDR3 DNA: TGTGCCACCAGTGATTCCTCGGAGGGGGGCGGGAGCCTAGCCAAAAACATTCAGTACTTC

D gene: TRBD1
clone size: .
J gene: TRBJ1-2
V gene: TRBV6-5
CDR3 protein: CASSTGGADYGYTF
CDR3 DNA: TGTGCCAGCAGTACAGGGGGCGCAGACTATGGCTACACCTTC

D gene: .
clone size: once
J gene: TRBJ1-5
V gene: TRBV6-2/TRBV6-3
CDR3 protein: CASSYSMRGSQPQHF
CDR3 DNA: TGTGCCAGCAGTTACTCGATGCGGGGAAGCCAGCCCCAGCATTTT

D gene: TRBD2
clone size: .
J gene: TRBJ2-1
V gene: TRBV7-9
CDR3 protein: CASIPTSGDNEQFF
CDR3 DNA: TGTGCCAGCATCCCCACTAGCGGGGATAATGAGCAGTTCTTC